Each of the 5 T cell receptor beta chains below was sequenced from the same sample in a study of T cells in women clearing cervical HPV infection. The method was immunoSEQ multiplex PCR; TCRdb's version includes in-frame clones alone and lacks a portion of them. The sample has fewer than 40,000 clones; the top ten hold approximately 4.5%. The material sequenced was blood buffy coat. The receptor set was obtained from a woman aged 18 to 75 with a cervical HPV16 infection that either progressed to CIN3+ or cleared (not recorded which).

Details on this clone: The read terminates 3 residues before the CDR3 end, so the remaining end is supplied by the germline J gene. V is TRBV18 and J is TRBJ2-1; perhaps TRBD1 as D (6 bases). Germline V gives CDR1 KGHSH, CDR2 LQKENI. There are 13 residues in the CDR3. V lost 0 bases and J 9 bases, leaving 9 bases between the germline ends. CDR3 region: CASSPPIGGEQFF. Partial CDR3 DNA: TGTGCCAGCTCACCACCCATAGGGGGTGAG.

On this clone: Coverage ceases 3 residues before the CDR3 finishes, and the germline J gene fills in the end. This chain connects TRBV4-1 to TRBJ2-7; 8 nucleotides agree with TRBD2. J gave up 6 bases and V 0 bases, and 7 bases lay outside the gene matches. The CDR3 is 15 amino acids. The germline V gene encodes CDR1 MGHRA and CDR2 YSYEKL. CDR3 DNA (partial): TGCGCCAGCAGCCAAGATCTGGGGACTAGGGGCGAG. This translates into CASSQDLGTRGE. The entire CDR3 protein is CASSQDLGTRGEQYF.

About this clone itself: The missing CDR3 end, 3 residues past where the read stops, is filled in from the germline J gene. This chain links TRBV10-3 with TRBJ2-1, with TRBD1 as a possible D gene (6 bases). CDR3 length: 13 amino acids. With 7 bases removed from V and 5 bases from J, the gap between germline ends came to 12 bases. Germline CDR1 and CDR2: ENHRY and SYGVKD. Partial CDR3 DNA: TGTGCCATCACGAGGAACAGGGACAATGAG. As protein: CAITRNRDNE. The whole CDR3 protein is CAITRNRDNEQFF.

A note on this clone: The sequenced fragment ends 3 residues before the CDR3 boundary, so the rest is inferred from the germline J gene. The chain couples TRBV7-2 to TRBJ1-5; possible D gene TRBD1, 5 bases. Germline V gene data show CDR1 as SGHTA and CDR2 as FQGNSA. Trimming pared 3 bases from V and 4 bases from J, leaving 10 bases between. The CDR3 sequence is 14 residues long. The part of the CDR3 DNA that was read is TGTGCCAGCAGCTTGGGGGGGAAAAATCAGCCC. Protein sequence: CASSLGGKNQP. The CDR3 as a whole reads CASSLGGKNQPQHF.

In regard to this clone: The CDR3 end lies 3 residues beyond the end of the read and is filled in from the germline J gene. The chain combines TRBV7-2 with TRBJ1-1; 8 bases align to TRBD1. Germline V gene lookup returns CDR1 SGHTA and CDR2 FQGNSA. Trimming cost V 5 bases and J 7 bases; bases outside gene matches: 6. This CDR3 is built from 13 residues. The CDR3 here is CASSVRGPYEAFF. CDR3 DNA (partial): TGTGCCAGCAGCGTCAGGGGGCCCTATGAA.